This T cell receptor beta chain was recovered during a study of blood T cell repertoires in COVID-19 (dated by TCRdb to 2019 to 2021). A note on the overall study: Samples covering the acute and convalescent phases of COVID-19 were provided by collaborators in the United States, Italy and Spain. Subjects who had been exposed to COVID-19, were actively infected with it, or had recovered from it provided the deeply sampled blood TCRbeta repertoires that made up the dataset. The samples were drawn from two sources: the first 160 participants of the ongoing ImmuneRACE study, and over 1,000 subjects contributed by 6 global collaborators. Where HLA class I and class II types were available, the types were taken from metadata supplied by the sample provider, not from assay-based typing. Nearly every sample came with metadata listing a de-identified subject ID, COVID-19 status, age in years and sex. A freely available public database, intended as a resource for researchers studying the immune response to SARS-CoV-2, is where the repertoires were released. The material from the prospective study consisted of cDNA or gDNA derived from T cells, B-cell-depleted T cells, or PBMCs. On the study overall, not on this receptor specifically: How much clinical and demographic metadata was included differed by source and by participant, and the metadata was provided uncurated.

One collaborating source in Seattle enrolled patients during active infection and followed them longitudinally through the course of disease. Collaborating institutions collected whole blood in K2EDTA tubes following their own protocols. For TCRbeta analysis, collaborators shipped samples in one of three forms: frozen whole blood, isolated PBMCs, or DNA extracted from either of those sample types. TCRbeta CDR3 regions were amplified from genomic DNA by means of the immunoSEQ Assay, a bias-controlled multiplex PCR. The original pipeline was this. Within the assay, amplification of reference gene primers was used to estimate how many nucleated cells each sample contained. Sequence reads were collapsed and filtered to measure the absolute abundance of every unique TCRbeta CDR3 rearrangement. For each sample, productive Simpson clonality was calculated as the square root of Simpson's diversity index across productive rearrangements. The clones in this table, taken by TCRdb from immuneACCESS, are in-frame only. Not every clone is retained; where verified, under half of the shortfall comes from an unresolved V gene, and the cause of the rest is unknown. The V and J calls and clone size are taken from that table; D and trimming were inferred from the DNA. This sample holds a few hundred thousand clones; 70% to 90% were observed only once. The biggest ten clones account for roughly 6% of the sample.

Concerning this clone itself: Which antigen it targets is not known. No clone much larger than this one lies a single base away; base qualities are absent.

The sequence came from a woman in her 50s with COVID-19, enrolled during active disease. Sequenced material: peripheral blood.

For the CDR3, the sequence is CASSRVAGLTYNEQFF. The DNA sequence follows: TGTGCCAGCTCACGAGTAGCGGGCCTAACCTACAATGAGCAGTTCTTC. The chain was built from TRBV18 and TRBJ2-1; 7 bases in the middle match TRBD2. Trimmed from V: 4 bases; trimmed from J: 2 bases; junction bases lacking a gene match: 8. Based on the germline V gene, the CDR1 and CDR2 sequences are KGHSH and LQKENI. Taken from cysteine to phenylalanine, the CDR3 has 16 residues. Left in the record is the CDR3 DNA by itself, 48 bases read in frame from the first base.